Following are 4 T cell receptor beta chains from one sample sequenced in a study of blood T cells in healthy people across ages. For the second PCR, which ran for about 6 to 11 cycles, a sample-barcoded 5' primer and a J-beta primer mix were used. TCRdb redid the calling of the 5' RACE reads with MiXCR, one entry per CDR3 protein. Among approximately 790,000 distinct CDR3 sequences listed, approximately 59% were seen once. Sequenced sample: blood. Source of these receptors: a man aged 25 to 40 in good health.

This rearrangement joins TRBV13 to TRBJ2-7; D is unclear. In germline, CDR1 is PRHDT, CDR2 FYEKMQ (reference sequence). Trimming cost V 2 bases and J 1 base, with 12 bases left between them. This CDR3 contains 15 residues. The CDR3 DNA reads as TGTGCCAGCAGCTTAAGTGTTCGAAAATCCTACGAGCAGTACTTC. Translation: CASSLSVRKSYEQYF.

J is TRBJ2-5 and V is TRBV7-3, with 11 bases aligning to TRBD2. The length of the CDR3 is 17 residues. After removal of 3 bases from V and 11 bases from J, the junction contained 17 bases not matched to a gene. From germline, CDR1 is SGHTA and CDR2 FQGTGA. In DNA, the CDR3 is TGTGCCAGCAGCTTCGGTAGCGGGGGGGCGGTCGCCAATGAGCAGTACTTC. Its protein is CASSFGSGGAVANEQYF.

The sample holds one count of this clonotype. The chain couples TRBV7-9 to TRBJ2-5, with D uncertain. Germline V CDR1 and CDR2: SEHNR, FQNEAQ (reference sequence). Deletions cut 5 bases from V and 4 bases from J, with 8 bases between. This CDR3 has 12 amino acids. The CDR3 sequence is CASSPNLETQYF. In nucleotides, the CDR3 is TGTGCCAGCAGCCCCAATTTAGAGACCCAGTACTTC.

The rearrangement links TRBV30 to TRBJ2-5; the D is unclear. Near its end, the DNA agrees better with TRBJ2-7, so the J call may be wrong. Germline-derived CDR1 and CDR2 are GTSNPN and SVGIG (reference sequence). The CDR3 consists of 11 residues. Written as DNA, the CDR3 is TGTGCCTGGAGAATAACAGACGAGCAGTACTTC. Protein sequence: CAWRITDEQYF.